Each of the 13 T cell receptor beta chains below was sequenced from the same sample in a study of T cell repertoires in cytomegalovirus infection. These receptors' antigens are unknown. TCRdb fed the reads into MiXCR, producing one record per CDR3 protein. The repertoire holds roughly 730,000 distinct CDR3 sequences, with around 32% as singletons. The material sequenced was cultured PBMCs, taken from culture after CMV antigen stimulation. These receptor sequences come from a human donor in good health (CMV status not recorded). Some clones in this sample may be carry-over from other donors' samples.

This clonotype came up many times. Germline is not matched at one junction end, which may reflect a read error. This sequence joins TRBV12-3 or TRBV12-4 and TRBJ2-7; perhaps TRBD1 as D (5 bases). The CDR3 spans 13 residues. This CDR3 reads CASSLGATYEQYF. The CDR3 region has the DNA TGTGCCAGCAGCTTAGGGGCTACCTACGAGCAGTACTTC.

For this clonotype: At one end, the junction sequence differs from germline, possibly due to a read error. The rearrangement links TRBV6-8 to TRBJ1-3; the D gene is possibly TRBD1 (5 bases). The CDR3 consists of 16 residues. CDR1 is MNHGY, CDR2 SAAAGT, per germline. As DNA, the CDR3 is TGTGCCAGCAGTTACTCGTATGGGACGGCTGGAAACACCAAATATTTT. The encoded protein is CASSYSYGTAGNTKYF.

The V call is TRBV11-2, the J call TRBJ2-1; the D gene is possibly TRBD2 (5 bases). The CDR3 spans 13 residues. Trimming removed 3 bases from V and 9 bases from J, with 12 bases in between. CDR1 and CDR2 (germline): SGHAT, FQNNGV. The CDR3 loop reads CASSLGSDFEQFF. The CDR3 DNA follows: TGTGCCAGCAGCTTGGGTAGCGACTTTGAGCAGTTCTTC.

This chain joins TRBV2 and TRBJ1-3; D unresolved. Germline V CDR1 and CDR2: SNHLY, FYNNEI. V was clipped by 1 base and J by 0 bases, with 7 bases between them. CDR3 size: 15 residues. The CDR3 loop reads CASSEGGNSGNTIYF. CDR3 bases: TGTGCCAGCAGTGAAGGCGGTAACTCTGGAAACACCATATATTTT.

CDR3 loop: CASSLASQGWFSGNTIYF. In DNA, the CDR3 is TGTGCCAGCAGCTTAGCGTCCCAGGGTTGGTTCTCTGGAAACACCATATATTTT. The chain is built from TRBV7-2 and TRBJ1-3, with D possibly being TRBD1 (5 bases). Germline CDR1 reads SGHTA; CDR2 reads FQGNSA. The CDR3 has 18 amino acids. The germline V and J ends were trimmed by 0 bases and 0 bases, with 15 bases remaining between them.

Only a few counts were recorded for this clonotype. The rearrangement joins TRBV7-2 to TRBJ1-2; possible D gene TRBD1, 6 bases. Per the germline V gene, CDR1 is SGHTA and CDR2 is FQGNSA. Trimming cost V 1 base and J 8 bases, with 14 bases left between them. This CDR3 has 14 residues. In DNA, the CDR3 is TGTGCCAGCAGCTTAGTTCCCGGGGGCGAAGGCTACACCTTC. Encoded protein: CASSLVPGGEGYTF.

This sequence joins TRBV28 and TRBJ2-1; D perhaps matches TRBD2 (6 bases). This CDR3 has 15 residues. CDR1 is MDHEN and CDR2 is SYDVKM in the germline V gene. V lost 2 bases, J lost 5 bases, and 13 bases lay in between. The DNA of the CDR3 is TGTGCCAGCAGTTTAGGAGGGGTGAAGGACAATGAGCAGTTCTTC. Protein product: CASSLGGVKDNEQFF. Drawing the rest from reference TRBV28 and TRBJ2-1, the complete variable domain is DVKVTQSSRYLVKRTGEKVFLECVQDMDHENMFWYRQDPGLGLRLIYFSYDVKMKEKGDIPEGYSVSREKKERFSLILESASTNQTSMYLCASSLGGVKDNEQFFGPGTRLTVL.

The rearrangement uses TRBV6-6 and TRBJ1-2, with D unresolved. The CDR3 is made up of 13 amino acids. The germline V gene encodes CDR1 MNHNY and CDR2 SVGAGI (reference sequence). Trimming stripped 6 bases from V and 2 bases from J, with 10 bases between. CDR3 coding DNA: TGTGCCAGCAGGTCCGTCATGAACTATGGCTACACCTTC. Translation: CASRSVMNYGYTF.

This clonotype was found a few times. The chain joins TRBV19 to TRBJ1-1; 9 bases align to TRBD1. CDR1 and CDR2 from the germline V gene are LNHDA and SQIVND (reference sequence). Unmatched junction bases numbered 11, after V lost 5 bases and J lost 1 base. The CDR3 sequence is 17 residues long. CDR3 residues: CASSPYFRTGENTEAFF. The CDR3 DNA sequence: TGTGCCAGTAGTCCTTACTTCAGGACAGGGGAGAACACTGAAGCTTTCTTT. Together with reference TRBV19 and TRBJ1-1, the CDR3 gives the full variable domain: DGGITQSPKYLFRKEGQNVTLSCEQNLNHDAMYWYRQDPGQGLRLIYYSQIVNDFQKGDIAEGYSVSREKKESFPLTVTSAQKNPTAFYLCASSPYFRTGENTEAFFGQGTRLTVV.

The rearrangement uses TRBV7-2 and TRBJ2-1; 10 bases agree with TRBD1. With 10 bases clipped from V and 9 bases from J, the junction kept 15 bases outside the gene matches. Germline CDR1 SGHTA, CDR2 FQGNSA. The CDR3 is 15 amino acids. This chain's CDR3 is CATARGTGAFGEQFF. The CDR3 bases are TGTGCCACCGCCAGAGGGACAGGGGCCTTCGGTGAGCAGTTCTTC.

This clonotype was detected only a few times. J is TRBJ1-3 and V is TRBV6-6; a possible D gene is TRBD1 (5 bases). Germline V gives CDR1 MNHNY, CDR2 SVGAGI (reference sequence). The V end was cut by 4 bases, the J end by 9 bases, with 13 bases between. This CDR3 has 13 amino acids. CDR3 DNA: TGTGCCAGCAGTTTTGGGGGAGAGGGCACCATATATTTT. Its translation is CASSFGGEGTIYF.

As to this clonotype: One junction end disagrees with the germline gene, perhaps due to a read error. The chain employs TRBV20-1 and TRBJ2-5; D possibly uses TRBD1 or TRBD2 (6 bases each). The CDR3 consists of 14 residues. Germline CDR1 is DFQATT and CDR2 is SNEGSKA (reference sequence). The CDR3 nucleotides are TGCAGTGCTAGGGGGGGCCCCGGCCGGGAGACCCGGTACTTC. This translates into CSARGGPGRETRYF.

This rearrangement joins TRBV19 to TRBJ1-1; D possibly corresponds to TRBD1 (5 bases). Looked up from germline, CDR1 is LNHDA and CDR2 is SQIVND (reference sequence). V lost 7 bases and J 1 base, leaving 10 bases between the germline ends. The CDR3 consists of 13 residues. CDR3 protein: CASTSTGNTEAFF. The CDR3 region has the DNA TGTGCCAGTACCTCCACAGGGAACACTGAAGCTTTCTTT. Full variable domain (outside the CDR3, taken from reference TRBV19 and TRBJ1-1): DGGITQSPKYLFRKEGQNVTLSCEQNLNHDAMYWYRQDPGQGLRLIYYSQIVNDFQKGDIAEGYSVSREKKESFPLTVTSAQKNPTAFYLCASTSTGNTEAFFGQGTRLTVV.